This TCR beta chain comes out of a study of blood T cell repertoires in COVID-19. This table comes from immunoSEQ multiplex PCR, and its TCRdb copy is limited to in-frame clones, with some not included. The table lists hundreds of thousands of clones, nearly 90% of them singletons, with about 4% in the top ten. Germline lookup yields CDR1 SGHTA and CDR2 FQGNSA. The CDR3 is made up of 15 amino acids. With 5 bases removed from V and 2 bases from J, the gap between germline ends came to 15 bases. The specimen sequenced was PBMCs or T cells enriched from blood (not recorded which). The sequence was obtained from a woman aged 25 to 39 with acute COVID-19. J is TRBJ1-1 and V is TRBV7-2; D not certain. As DNA, the CDR3 is TGTGCCAGCAGCCCCCGGGAGCAGATTAACACTGAAGCTTTCTTT. Translated, it gives CASSPREQINTEAFF.